The present T cell receptor (beta chain) was sequenced within a study of shared clonotypes between healthy human individuals. Study context: Each donor's CD4 naive and CD4 memory cells filled three plates apiece, CD8 naive two, and CD8 memory one. Study findings and constraints: Relative to clonotypes present in all four donors, those not shared had lower generation probabilities.

About this clone: Its antigen is currently unknown.

The method was immunoSEQ multiplex PCR; TCRdb's version includes in-frame clones alone and lacks a portion of them. The sample lists around 2,000,000 clones, about 95% seen once, with 0.85% to 1.2% in the top ten. Naive CD8 cells, CD45RO-negative and positively selected for CCR7, excluded terminally differentiated effector memory CD45RA+ cells. Only Caucasian adults living in Nashville, Tennessee served as donors. The specimen was naive CD8+ T cells sorted from blood. The sequence was obtained from a man younger than 30 in good health.

The CDR3 region is CATSRALAVETQYF. The CDR3, as DNA: TGTGCCACCAGCAGAGCTCTAGCGGTAGAGACCCAGTACTTC. The gene calls are TRBV15 and TRBJ2-5; 7 positions match TRBD2. J lost 4 bases, V lost 1 base, and 3 bases had no gene match. The germline CDR1 and CDR2 sequences are LNHNV and YYDKDF (reference sequence). The CDR3 is 14 amino acids.